This T cell receptor beta chain was identified in a study of blood T cell repertoires in COVID-19 (dated by TCRdb to the early 2020s). Describing the broader study: Samples from collaborators originated in the United States, Italy and Spain and spanned both the acute and convalescent phases of COVID-19. The prospective study material was composed of cDNA or gDNA derived from T cells, B-cell-depleted T cells, or PBMCs. Subjects who had been exposed to COVID-19, were actively infected with it, or had recovered from it provided the deeply sampled blood TCRbeta repertoires that made up the dataset. A freely available public database, intended as a resource for researchers studying the immune response to SARS-CoV-2, is where the repertoires were released. The samples were drawn from the first 160 participants of the ongoing ImmuneRACE study and from 1,200 or so subjects provided by 6 global collaborators. The sample metadata nearly always contained a de-identified subject ID, COVID-19 status, age in years and sex. HLA class I and class II types, where available, came from metadata supplied by the sample provider rather than from assay-based typing.

This clone was detected only a few times. There is no known antigen for this receptor. Base qualities are not at hand, and no much larger clone is one base apart. Participants in the prospective study were enrolled through a virtual design, were aged roughly 18 to 90 years, and lived in 24 United States geographic areas. In the prospective study, cohorts were assigned on the basis of participant-reported clinical history obtained from a screening survey and a study questionnaire. Recovered participants in ImmuneRACE Cohort 3 were defined by two consecutive negative NP/OP PCR tests, clearance by a healthcare professional, or resolution of symptoms. In the prospective study, mobile phlebotomists collected whole blood, serum and a nasopharyngeal or oropharyngeal swab from each participant. Participants in the prospective study had the option to provide additional blood draws and questionnaires over an approximately 2-month period. Before DNA extraction, prospective study blood samples were shipped either frozen or at room temperature.

CDR1 and CDR2 are drawn from the germline V gene (reference sequence): LNHDA, SQIVND. There are 17 amino acids in the CDR3, from cysteine to phenylalanine inclusive. Of all the DNA, just the CDR3 is kept, 51 bases in frame from base 1. Relative to germline, V is missing 5 bases and J is missing 3 bases, with 13 bases of the junction outside any gene match. General study outcomes and caveats: How much clinical and demographic metadata was included differed by source and by participant, and the metadata was provided uncurated.

TCRbeta CDR3 regions were amplified from genomic DNA by means of the immunoSEQ Assay, a bias-controlled multiplex PCR. The study's processing was this. The number of nucleated cells in each sample was estimated from the amplification of reference gene primers within the assay. To quantify the absolute abundance of each unique TCRbeta CDR3 rearrangement, sequence reads were collapsed and filtered. Productive Simpson clonality was computed per sample as the square root of Simpson's diversity index over productive rearrangements. The immuneACCESS repertoire file appears here via TCRdb, limited to in-frame rearrangements. These files lack a portion of the clones; in checked studies, under half of the deficit traces to unresolved V genes, and the cause of the others is not known. For V, J and clone size, that table is used; D and trimming come from the DNA. The sample table lists hundreds of thousands of clones, approximately 92% of them with a count of one. Clones ranked in the top ten supply more than 0.95% of the sample.

The rearranged segments are TRBV19 and TRBJ1-5; 7 of the junction bases match TRBD1. What was sequenced was PBMCs or T cells enriched from blood (not recorded which). The source of this sequence is a man aged 30 to 45 who had recovered from COVID-19. The DNA sequence is given as TGTGCCAGTAGTCTACCTAACACGGGACAGCTCAATCAGCCCCAGCATTTT. It specifies CASSLPNTGQLNQPQHF.